This TCR beta chain derives from a study of control samples from healthy donors and cancer patients. CDR3 length equals 17 residues. Germline V gives CDR1 ENHRY, CDR2 SYGVKD. Trimming took 4 bases from V and 0 from J; bases not matched to a gene: 7. This clone was seen a few times. Some clones are missing from TCRdb's copy, which holds only in-frame ones; the method was immunoSEQ multiplex PCR. Among some 98,000 clones, about 81% were seen once, and the ten largest hold about 35%. Sequenced material: PBMCs. The chain has TRBV10-3 and TRBJ2-3; 10 bases map to TRBD1. The receptor's source is a man between 65 and 85 years old with lung cancer. The CDR3 coding sequence is TGTGCCATCAGTGCCCGTAGGACAGGGGGAAGCACAGATACGCAGTATTTT. It specifies CAISARRTGGSTDTQYF.